This T cell receptor beta chain was sequenced during a study of tumor-infiltrating lymphocytes in primary liver carcinoma. Notes on this clonotype: At one end, the junction sequence differs from germline, possibly due to a read error.

The study co-extracted DNA and RNA from about 21-30 mg of unsorted bulk tissue. Using a constant-region primer together with ProtoScript II reverse transcriptase, TCR beta cDNA was made from roughly 540 ng of total RNA. Nested multiplex PCR, run for three rounds with slightly modified ARM-PCR, yielded TCR beta libraries. One entry per CDR3 protein results from TCRdb running MiXCR on the multiplex PCR reads. The sample records 30,000 to 40,000 distinct CDR3 sequences, less than 85% being singletons. The origin of this receptor is a man aged 35-49 years with primary liver carcinoma and hepatitis B virus infection. Input material: liver tumor tissue from sampling region 4. Subset denoted: tumor region T4, right-lateral pole.

CDR3 sequence reads: CASSLEPSGSNFF. The CDR3 DNA follows: TGCGCGAGCAGCTTGGAACCGTCGGGTTCGAATTTCTTT. V and J are TRBV5-1 and TRBJ1-1; D remains unclear. This CDR3 has 13 amino acids. CDR1 SGHRS and CDR2 YFSETQ come from the germline V gene. Full variable domain (remainder filled in from reference TRBV5-1 and TRBJ1-1): KAGVTQTPRYLIKTRGQQVTLSCSPISGHRSVSWYQQTPGQGLQFLFEYFSETQRNKGNFPGRFSGRQFSNSRSEMNVSTLELGDSALYLCASSLEPSGSNFFGQGTRLTVV.